By share of the sample, the clone carrying this TCR beta chain is medium-sized (0.01 to 0.1%). The antigen is not known. The germline gives CDR1 MNHEY, CDR2 SVGAGI. Trimming cost V 0 bases and J 6 bases; bases outside gene matches: 4. CDR3 size: 15 residues. This specimen comes from a study of T-cell memory formation after mild COVID-19. Study-wide context: Among the donors, TCR clusters were largely specific to each donor.

The TCR alpha and TCR beta cDNA libraries, bearing sample barcodes and UMIs, were generated by 5'RACE using constant-segment primers. MiXCR was run by TCRdb on the 5' RACE reads, yielding one entry per CDR3 protein. The sample carries approximately 12,000 distinct CDR3 sequences, roughly 15% recorded once. Whole-study results and caveats: Contracting clones from day 15 to 85 showed balanced CD4/CD8; later expanders favored CD4+. Chiefly within CM and EM were the contracting CD4+ clones; CD8+ ones were within EMRA.

The origin of this receptor is a man in his late teens or twenties who had mild COVID-19 (a few samples of this study predate the infection). Cell type and time point are not known. The chain employs TRBV6-5 and TRBJ2-5, with 10 bases aligning to TRBD1. The specimen sequenced was PBMCs or a T cell subset sorted from them (not recorded which). The CDR3 DNA sequence: TGTGCCAGCAGTTACTCGACAGGGGGCGGGAAGACCCAGTACTTC. Protein sequence: CASSYSTGGGKTQYF.